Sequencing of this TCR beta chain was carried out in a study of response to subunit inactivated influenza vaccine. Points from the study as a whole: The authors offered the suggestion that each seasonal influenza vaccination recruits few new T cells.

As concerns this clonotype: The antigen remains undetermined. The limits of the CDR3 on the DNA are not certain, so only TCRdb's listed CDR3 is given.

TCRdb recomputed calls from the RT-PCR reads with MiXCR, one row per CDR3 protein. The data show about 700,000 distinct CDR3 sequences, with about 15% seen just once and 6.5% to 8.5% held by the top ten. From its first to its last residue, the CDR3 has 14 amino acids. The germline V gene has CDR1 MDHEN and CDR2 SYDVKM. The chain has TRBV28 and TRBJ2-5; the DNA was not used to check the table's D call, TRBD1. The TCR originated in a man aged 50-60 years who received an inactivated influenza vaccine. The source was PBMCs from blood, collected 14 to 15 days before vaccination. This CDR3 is CASSFGGGSDKEYF.